This TCR beta chain was recovered during a study of OX40 agonist ivuxolimab in advanced cancers. This table comes from immunoSEQ multiplex PCR, and its TCRdb copy is limited to in-frame clones, with some not included. The data contain about 18,000 clones, around 70% of them singletons. The origin of this receptor is an adult with an advanced solid tumor such as melanoma, head and neck, liver or kidney cancer. The input for sequencing was CD4+ or CD8+ T cells sorted from blood, taken in a trial of the OX40 agonist ivuxolimab.

CDR3 nucleotide sequence: TGTGCCAGCAGCTTAACGGATAACACTGAAGCTTTCTTT. Its protein product is CASSLTDNTEAFF. The chain combines TRBV11-2 with TRBJ1-1; D gene ambiguous. Germline V gives CDR1 SGHAT, CDR2 FQNNGV. The CDR3 length is 13 residues. Trimming cost V 2 bases and J 2 bases, with 6 bases left between them.